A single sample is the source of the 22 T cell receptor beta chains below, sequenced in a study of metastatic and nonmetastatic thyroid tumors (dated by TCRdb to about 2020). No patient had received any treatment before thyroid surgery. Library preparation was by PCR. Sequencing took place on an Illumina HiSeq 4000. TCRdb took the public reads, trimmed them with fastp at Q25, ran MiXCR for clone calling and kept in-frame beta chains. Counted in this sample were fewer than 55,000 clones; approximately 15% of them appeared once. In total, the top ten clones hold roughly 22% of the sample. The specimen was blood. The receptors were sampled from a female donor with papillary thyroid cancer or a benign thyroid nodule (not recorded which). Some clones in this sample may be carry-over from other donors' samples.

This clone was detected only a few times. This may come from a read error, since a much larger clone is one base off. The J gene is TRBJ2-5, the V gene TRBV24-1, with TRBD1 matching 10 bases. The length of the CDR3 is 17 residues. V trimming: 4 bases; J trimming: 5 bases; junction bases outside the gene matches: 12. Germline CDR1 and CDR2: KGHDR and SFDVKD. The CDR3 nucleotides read TGTGCCACCAGTGACCCGTGTGGGGACAGGGGAGGGGAGACCCAGTACTTC. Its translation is CATSDPCGDRGGETQYF.

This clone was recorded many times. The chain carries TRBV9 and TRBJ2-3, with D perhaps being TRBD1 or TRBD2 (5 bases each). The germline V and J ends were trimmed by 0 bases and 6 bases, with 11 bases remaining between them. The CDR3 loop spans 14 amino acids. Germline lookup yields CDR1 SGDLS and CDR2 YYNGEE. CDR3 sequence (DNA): TGTGCCAGCAGCGTAGGGGACGAGAGGGATACGCAGTATTTT. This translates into CASSVGDERDTQYF.

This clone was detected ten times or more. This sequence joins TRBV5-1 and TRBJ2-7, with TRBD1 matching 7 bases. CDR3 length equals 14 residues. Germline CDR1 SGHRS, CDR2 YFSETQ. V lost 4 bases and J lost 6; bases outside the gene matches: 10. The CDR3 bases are TGCGCCAGCAGCACCACGACAGGGATAGCCGAGCAGTACTTC. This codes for CASSTTTGIAEQYF.

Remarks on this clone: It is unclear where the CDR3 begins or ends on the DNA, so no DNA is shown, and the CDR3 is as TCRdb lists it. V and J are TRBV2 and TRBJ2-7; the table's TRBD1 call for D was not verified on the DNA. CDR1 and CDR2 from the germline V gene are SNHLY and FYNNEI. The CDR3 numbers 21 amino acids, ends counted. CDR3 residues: CASSEFQGLYGYTFGSGTQYF.

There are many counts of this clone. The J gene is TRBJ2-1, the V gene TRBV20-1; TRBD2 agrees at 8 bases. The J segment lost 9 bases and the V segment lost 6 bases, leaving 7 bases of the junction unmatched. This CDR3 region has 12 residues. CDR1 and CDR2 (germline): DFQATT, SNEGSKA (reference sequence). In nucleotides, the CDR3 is TGCAGTGCCACCCAGAGCGGGAGTGAGCAGTTCTTC. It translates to CSATQSGSEQFF.

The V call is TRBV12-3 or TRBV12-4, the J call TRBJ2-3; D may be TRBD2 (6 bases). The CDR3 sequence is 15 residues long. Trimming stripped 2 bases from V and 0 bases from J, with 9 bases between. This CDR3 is CASSLLSGSTDTQYF. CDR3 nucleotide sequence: TGTGCCAGCAGTTTATTAAGCGGGAGCACAGATACGCAGTATTTT.

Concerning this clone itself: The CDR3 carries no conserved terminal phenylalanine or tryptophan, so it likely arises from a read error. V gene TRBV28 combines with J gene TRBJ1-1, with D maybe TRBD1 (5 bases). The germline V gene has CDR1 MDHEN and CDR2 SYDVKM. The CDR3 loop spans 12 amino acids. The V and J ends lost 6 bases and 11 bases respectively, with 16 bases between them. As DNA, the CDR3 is TGTGCCAGCAGCCCCCTAGGACACCCGGCTTTCAGT. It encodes CASSPLGHPAFS.

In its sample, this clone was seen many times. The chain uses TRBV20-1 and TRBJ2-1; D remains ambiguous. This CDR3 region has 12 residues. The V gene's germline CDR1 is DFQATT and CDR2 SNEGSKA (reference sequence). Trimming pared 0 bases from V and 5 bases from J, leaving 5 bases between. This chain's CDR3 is CSARDLDNEQFF. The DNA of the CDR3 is TGCAGTGCTAGAGATCTAGACAATGAGCAGTTCTTC.

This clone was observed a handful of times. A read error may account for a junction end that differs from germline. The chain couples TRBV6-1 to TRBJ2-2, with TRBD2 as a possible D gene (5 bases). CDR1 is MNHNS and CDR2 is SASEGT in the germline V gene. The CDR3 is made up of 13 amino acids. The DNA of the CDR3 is TGTGCCAGCAGTGAAGCGTCATCCGGGGAGCTATTTTTT. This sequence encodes CASSEASSGELFF.

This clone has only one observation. CDR3 protein: CASSEVFGGNTGELFF. The CDR3 DNA is TGTGCCAGCAGTGAAGTATTTGGGGGGAACACCGGGGAGCTGTTTTTT. The rearrangement joins TRBV2 to TRBJ2-2; tentatively, D is TRBD1 or TRBD2 (5 bases each). The V and J ends lost 1 base and 1 base respectively, with 10 bases between them. The V gene's germline CDR1 is SNHLY and CDR2 FYNNEI. The CDR3 is 16 residues long.

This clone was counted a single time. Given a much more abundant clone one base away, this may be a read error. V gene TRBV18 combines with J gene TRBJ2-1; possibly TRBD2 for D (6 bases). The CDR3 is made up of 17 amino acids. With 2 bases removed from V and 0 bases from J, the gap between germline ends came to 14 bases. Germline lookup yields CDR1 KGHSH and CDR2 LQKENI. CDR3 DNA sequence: TGTGCCAGCTCACCAAGTAGAGCGGAGGGCTCCTACAATGAGCAGTTCTTC. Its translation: CASSPSRAEGSYNEQFF.

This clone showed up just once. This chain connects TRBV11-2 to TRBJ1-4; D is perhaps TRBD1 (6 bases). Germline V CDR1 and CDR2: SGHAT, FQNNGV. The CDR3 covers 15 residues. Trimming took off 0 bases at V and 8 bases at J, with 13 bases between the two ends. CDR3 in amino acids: CASSLDLGAEEKLFF. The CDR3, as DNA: TGTGCCAGCAGCTTAGATCTGGGGGCTGAAGAAAAACTGTTTTTT.

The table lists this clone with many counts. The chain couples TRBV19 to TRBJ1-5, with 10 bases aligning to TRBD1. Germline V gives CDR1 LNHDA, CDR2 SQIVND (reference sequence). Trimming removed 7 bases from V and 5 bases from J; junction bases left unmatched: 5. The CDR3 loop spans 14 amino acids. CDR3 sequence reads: CASTPTGGDQPQHF. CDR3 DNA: TGTGCCAGTACCCCGACAGGGGGCGATCAGCCCCAGCATTTT.

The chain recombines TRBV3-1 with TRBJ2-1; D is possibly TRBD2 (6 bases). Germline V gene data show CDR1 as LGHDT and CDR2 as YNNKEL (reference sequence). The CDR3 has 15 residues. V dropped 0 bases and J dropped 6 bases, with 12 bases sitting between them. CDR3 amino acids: CASSQDLGRTNEQFF. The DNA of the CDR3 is TGTGCCAGCAGCCAAGATTTAGGGAGGACCAATGAGCAGTTCTTC.

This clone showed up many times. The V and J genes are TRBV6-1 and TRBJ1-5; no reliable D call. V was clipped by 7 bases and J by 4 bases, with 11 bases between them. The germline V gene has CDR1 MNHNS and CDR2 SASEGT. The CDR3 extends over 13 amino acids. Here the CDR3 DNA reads TGTGCCAGCAACCCAGAGCCGAATCAGCCCCAGCATTTT. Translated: CASNPEPNQPQHF.

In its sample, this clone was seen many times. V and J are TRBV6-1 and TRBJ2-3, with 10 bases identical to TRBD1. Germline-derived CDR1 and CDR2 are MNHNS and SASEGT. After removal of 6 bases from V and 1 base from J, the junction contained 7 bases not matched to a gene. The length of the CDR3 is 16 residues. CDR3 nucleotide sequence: TGTGCCAGCAGCCTTTCCGGGACAGGGGGCACAGATACGCAGTATTTT. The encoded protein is CASSLSGTGGTDTQYF.

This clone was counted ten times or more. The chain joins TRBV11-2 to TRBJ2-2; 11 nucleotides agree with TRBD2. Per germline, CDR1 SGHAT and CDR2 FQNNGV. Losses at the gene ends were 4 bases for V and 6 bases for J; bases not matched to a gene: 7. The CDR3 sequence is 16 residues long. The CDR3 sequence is CASSSLAGVGPGELFF. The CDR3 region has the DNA TGTGCCAGCAGCTCACTAGCGGGAGTCGGCCCCGGGGAGCTGTTTTTT.

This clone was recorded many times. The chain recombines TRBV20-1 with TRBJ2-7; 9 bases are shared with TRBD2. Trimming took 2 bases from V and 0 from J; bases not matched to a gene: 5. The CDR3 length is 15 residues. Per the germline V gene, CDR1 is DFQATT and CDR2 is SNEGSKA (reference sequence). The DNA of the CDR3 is TGCAGTGCTAGAATGACTAGCGGTTACTCCTACGAGCAGTACTTC. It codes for CSARMTSGYSYEQYF.

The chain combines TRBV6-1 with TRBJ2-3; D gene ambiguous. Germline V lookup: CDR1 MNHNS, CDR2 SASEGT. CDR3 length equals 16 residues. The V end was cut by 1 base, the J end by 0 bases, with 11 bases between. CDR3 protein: CASSEDSRASTDTQYF. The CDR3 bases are TGTGCCAGCAGTGAAGACTCTCGTGCTAGCACAGATACGCAGTATTTT.

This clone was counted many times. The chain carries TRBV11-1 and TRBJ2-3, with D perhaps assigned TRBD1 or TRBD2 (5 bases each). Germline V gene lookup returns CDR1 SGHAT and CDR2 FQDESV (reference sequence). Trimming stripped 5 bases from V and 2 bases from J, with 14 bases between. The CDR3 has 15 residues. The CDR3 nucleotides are TGTGCCAGCAGCGCTAGGGACCTCTTCACAGATACGCAGTATTTT. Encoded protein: CASSARDLFTDTQYF.

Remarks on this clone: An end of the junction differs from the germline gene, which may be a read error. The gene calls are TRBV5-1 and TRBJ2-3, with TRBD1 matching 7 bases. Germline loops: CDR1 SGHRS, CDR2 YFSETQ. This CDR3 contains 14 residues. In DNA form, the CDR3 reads TGCGCCAGCAGCACCGGACAGGCCACAGGTACGCAGTATTTT. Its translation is CASSTGQATGTQYF.

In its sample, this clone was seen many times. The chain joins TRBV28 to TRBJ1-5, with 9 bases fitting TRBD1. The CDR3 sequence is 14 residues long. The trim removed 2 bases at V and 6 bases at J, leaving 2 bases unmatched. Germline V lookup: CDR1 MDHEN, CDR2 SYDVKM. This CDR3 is CASSLTGGIQPQHF. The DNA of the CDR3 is TGTGCCAGCAGTTTAACAGGGGGCATTCAGCCCCAGCATTTT.